This T cell receptor (beta chain) appears in the sequencing data of a study of blood T cell repertoires in COVID-19. Across the study: Researchers got acute and convalescent COVID-19 samples from the United States, Italy and Spain.

The repertoire was sequenced with immunoSEQ multiplex PCR; TCRdb's copy has only in-frame clones and lacks some. The sample records some 120,000 clones, 85% to 90% being singletons. With 0 bases removed from V and 9 bases from J, the gap between germline ends came to 10 bases. This CDR3 spans 13 amino acids. Germline V gene lookup returns CDR1 SGHRS and CDR2 YFSETQ. This receptor was identified in a human donor in a cohort sampled during active COVID-19. The V and J genes are TRBV5-1 and TRBJ1-3; tentative D call: TRBD1 (5 bases). The sample consisted of peripheral blood. Here the CDR3 reads CASSLAGISTIYF. In nucleotides, the CDR3 is TGCGCCAGCAGCTTGGCAGGGATTTCCACCATATATTTT.